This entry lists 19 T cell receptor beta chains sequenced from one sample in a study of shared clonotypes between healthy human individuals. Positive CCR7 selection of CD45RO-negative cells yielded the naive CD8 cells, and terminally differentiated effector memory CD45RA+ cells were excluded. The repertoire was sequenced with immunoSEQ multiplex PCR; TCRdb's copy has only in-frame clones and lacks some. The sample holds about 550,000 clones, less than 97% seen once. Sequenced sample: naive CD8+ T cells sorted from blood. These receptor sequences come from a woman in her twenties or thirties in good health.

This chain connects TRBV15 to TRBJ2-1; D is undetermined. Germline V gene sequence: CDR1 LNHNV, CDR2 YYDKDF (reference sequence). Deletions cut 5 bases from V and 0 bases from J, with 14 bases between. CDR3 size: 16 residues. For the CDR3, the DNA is TGTGCCACCAGCCCCAGCCCCGGCAGCTCCTACAATGAGCAGTTCTTC. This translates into CATSPSPGSSYNEQFF. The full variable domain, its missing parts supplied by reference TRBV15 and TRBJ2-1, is DAMVIQNPRYQVTQFGKPVTLSCSQTLNHNVMYWYQQKSSQAPKLLFHYYDKDFNNEADTPDNFQSRRPNTSFCFLDIRSPGLGDTAMYLCATSPSPGSSYNEQFFGPGTRLTVL.

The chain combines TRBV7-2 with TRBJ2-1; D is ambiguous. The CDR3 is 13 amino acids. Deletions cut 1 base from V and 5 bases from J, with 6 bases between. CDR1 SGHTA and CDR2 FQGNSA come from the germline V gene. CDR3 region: CASSLGLHNEQFF. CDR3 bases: TGTGCCAGCAGCTTAGGCTTACACAATGAGCAGTTCTTC.

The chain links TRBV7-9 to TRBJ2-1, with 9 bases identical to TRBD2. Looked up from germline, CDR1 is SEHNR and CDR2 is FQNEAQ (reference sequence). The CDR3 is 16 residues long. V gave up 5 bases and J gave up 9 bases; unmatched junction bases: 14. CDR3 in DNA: TGTGCCAGCAGCCCCCGGGGTGCGGGAGGGCCTCGTGAGCAGTTCTTC. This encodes CASSPRGAGGPREQFF.

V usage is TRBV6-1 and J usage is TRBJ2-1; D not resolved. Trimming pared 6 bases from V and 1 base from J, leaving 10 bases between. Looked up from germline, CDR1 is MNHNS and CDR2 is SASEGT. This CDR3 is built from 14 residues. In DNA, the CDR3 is TGTGCCAGCAGCCAGTCGGGTTCCTACAATGAGCAGTTCTTC. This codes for CASSQSGSYNEQFF.

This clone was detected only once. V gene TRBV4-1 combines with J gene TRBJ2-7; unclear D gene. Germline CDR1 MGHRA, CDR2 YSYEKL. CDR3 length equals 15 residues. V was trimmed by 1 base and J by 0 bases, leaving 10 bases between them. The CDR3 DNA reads TGCGCCAGCAGCCAAGTTCTCTTTAGCTCCTACGAGCAGTACTTC. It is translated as CASSQVLFSSYEQYF.

Here the CDR3 DNA reads TGTGCCAGCAGTGGAGCAGATGAAAAACTGTTTTTT. Translated, it gives CASSGADEKLFF. The V and J genes are TRBV2 and TRBJ1-4, with D uncertain. From germline, CDR1 is SNHLY and CDR2 FYNNEI. This CDR3 region has 12 residues. V was shortened by 4 bases and J by 6 bases, with 6 bases between the two germline ends.

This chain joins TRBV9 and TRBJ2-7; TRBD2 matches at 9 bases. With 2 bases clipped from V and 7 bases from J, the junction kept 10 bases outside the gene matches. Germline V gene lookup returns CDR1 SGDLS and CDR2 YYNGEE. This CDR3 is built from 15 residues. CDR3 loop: CASSVFSGRIGEQYF. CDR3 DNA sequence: TGTGCCAGCAGCGTCTTCAGCGGGAGGATAGGGGAGCAGTACTTC.

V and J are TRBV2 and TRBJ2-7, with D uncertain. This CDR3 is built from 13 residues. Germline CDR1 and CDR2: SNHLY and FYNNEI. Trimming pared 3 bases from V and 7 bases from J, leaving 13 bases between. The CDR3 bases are TGTGCCAGCAGTGATTTTAGGTCTCCGGAGCAGTACTTC. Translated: CASSDFRSPEQYF.

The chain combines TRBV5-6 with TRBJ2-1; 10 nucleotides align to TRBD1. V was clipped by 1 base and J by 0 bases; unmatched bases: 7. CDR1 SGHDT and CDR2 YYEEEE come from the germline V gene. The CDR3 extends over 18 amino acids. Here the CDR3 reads CASSLPLDRGFSYNEQFF. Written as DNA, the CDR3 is TGTGCCAGCAGCTTGCCCCTGGACAGGGGGTTCTCCTACAATGAGCAGTTCTTC.

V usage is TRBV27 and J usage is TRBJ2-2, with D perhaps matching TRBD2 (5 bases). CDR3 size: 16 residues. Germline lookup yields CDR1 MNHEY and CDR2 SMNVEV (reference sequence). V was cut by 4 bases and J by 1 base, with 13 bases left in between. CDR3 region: CASSSGRTWNTGELFF. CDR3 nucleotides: TGTGCCAGCAGTTCCGGACGGACTTGGAACACCGGGGAGCTGTTTTTT.

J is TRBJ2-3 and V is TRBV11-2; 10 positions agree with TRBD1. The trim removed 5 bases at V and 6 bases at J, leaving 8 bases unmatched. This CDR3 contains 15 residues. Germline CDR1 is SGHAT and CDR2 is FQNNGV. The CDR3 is CASSRRDRGMDTQYF. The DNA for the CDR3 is TGTGCCAGCAGCCGCCGGGACAGGGGTATGGATACGCAGTATTTT.

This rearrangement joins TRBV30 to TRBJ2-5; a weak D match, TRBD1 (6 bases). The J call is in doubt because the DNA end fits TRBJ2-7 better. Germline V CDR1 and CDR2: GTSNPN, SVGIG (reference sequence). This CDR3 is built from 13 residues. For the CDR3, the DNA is TGTGCCTGGAGTGTAGCACAGGGCTACGAGCAGTACTTC. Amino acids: CAWSVAQGYEQYF.

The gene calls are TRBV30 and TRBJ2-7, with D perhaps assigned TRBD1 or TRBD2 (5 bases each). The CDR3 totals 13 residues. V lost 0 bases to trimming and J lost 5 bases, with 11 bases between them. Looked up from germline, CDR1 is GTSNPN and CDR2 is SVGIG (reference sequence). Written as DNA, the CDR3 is TGTGCCTGGAGTGTGGCAGGGAGAAACGAGCAGTACTTC. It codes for CAWSVAGRNEQYF.

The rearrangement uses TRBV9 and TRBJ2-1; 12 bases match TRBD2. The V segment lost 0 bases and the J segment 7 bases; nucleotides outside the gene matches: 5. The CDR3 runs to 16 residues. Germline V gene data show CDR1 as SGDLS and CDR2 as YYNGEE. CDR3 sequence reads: CASSVATSGRRNEQFF. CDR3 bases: TGTGCCAGCAGCGTAGCTACTAGCGGGAGGAGAAATGAGCAGTTCTTC. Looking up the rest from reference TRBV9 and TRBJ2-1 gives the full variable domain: DSGVTQTPKHLITATGQRVTLRCSPRSGDLSVYWYQQSLDQGLQFLIQYYNGEERAKGNILERFSAQQFPDLHSELNLSSLELGDSALYFCASSVATSGRRNEQFFGPGTRLTVL.

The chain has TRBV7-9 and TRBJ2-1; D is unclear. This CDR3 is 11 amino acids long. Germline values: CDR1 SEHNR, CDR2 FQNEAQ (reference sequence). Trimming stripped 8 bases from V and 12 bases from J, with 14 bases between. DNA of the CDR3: TGTGCCAGCCCAATCGACTCTGGGCAGTTCTTC. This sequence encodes CASPIDSGQFF.

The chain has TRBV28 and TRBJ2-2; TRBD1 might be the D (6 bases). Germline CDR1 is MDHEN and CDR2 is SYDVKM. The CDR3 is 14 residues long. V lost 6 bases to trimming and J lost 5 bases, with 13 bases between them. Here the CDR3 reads CASSGQLETGELFF. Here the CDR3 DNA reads TGTGCCAGCAGCGGACAGCTTGAAACCGGGGAGCTGTTTTTT.

The DNA for the CDR3 is TGTGCCAGCAGCCAAGGACAGTCGGGGACTGAAGCTTTCTTT. It encodes CASSQGQSGTEAFF. J is TRBJ1-1 and V is TRBV9, with a tentative D call TRBD1 (6 bases). Germline CDR1 and CDR2: SGDLS and YYNGEE. CDR3 size: 14 residues. The V end lost 4 bases, the J end lost 5 bases, and 15 bases lay between the germline ends.

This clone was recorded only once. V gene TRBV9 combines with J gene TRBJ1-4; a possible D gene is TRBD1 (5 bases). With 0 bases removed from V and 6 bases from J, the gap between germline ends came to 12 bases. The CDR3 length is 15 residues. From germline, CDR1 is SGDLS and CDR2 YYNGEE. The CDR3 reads CASSVDGLGDEKLFF. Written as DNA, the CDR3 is TGTGCCAGCAGCGTAGATGGGTTGGGGGATGAAAAACTGTTTTTT.

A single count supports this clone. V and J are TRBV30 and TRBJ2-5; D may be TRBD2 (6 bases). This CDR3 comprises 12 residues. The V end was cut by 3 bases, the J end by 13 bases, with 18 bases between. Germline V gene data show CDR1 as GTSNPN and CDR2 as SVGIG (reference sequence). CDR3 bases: TGTGCCTGGAGCCCTATAAGGGACTTGGTGTACTTC. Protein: CAWSPIRDLVYF.